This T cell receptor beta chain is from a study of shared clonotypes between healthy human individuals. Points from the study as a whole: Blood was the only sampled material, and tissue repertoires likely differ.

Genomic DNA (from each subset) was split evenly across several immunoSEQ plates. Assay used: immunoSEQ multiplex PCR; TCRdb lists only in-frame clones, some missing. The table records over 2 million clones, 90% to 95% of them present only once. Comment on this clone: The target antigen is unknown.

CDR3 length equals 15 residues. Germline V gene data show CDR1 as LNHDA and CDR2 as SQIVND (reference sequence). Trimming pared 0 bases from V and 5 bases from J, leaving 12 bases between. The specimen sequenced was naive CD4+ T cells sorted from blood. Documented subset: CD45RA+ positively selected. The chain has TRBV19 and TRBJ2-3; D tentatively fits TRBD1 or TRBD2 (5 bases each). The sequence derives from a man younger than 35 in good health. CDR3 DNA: TGTGCCAGTAGTATAGAGGGACCTATCAGAGATACGCAGTATTTT. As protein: CASSIEGPIRDTQYF.